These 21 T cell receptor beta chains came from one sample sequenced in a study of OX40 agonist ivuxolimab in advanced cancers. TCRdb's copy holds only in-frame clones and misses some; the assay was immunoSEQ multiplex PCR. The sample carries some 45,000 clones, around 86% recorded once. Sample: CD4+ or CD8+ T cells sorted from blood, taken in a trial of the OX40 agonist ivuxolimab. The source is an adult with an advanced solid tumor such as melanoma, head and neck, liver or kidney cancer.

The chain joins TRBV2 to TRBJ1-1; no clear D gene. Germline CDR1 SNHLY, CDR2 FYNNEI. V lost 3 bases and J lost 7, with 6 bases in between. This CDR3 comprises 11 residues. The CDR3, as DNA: TGTGCCAGCAGTGATACAGATGAAGCTTTCTTT. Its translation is CASSDTDEAFF.

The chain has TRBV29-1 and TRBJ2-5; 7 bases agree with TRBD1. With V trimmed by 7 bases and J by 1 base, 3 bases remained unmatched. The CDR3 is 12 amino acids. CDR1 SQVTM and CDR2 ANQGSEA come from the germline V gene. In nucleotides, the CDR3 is TGCAGCGCAGGGGGAATCCAAGAGACCCAGTACTTC. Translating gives CSAGGIQETQYF.

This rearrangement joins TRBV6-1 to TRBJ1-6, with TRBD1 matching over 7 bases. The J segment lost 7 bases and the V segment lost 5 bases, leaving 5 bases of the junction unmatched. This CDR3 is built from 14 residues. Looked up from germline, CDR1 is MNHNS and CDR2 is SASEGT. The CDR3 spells CASSLRDRNSPLHF. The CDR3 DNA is TGTGCCAGCAGTCTACGGGACAGAAATTCACCCCTCCACTTT.

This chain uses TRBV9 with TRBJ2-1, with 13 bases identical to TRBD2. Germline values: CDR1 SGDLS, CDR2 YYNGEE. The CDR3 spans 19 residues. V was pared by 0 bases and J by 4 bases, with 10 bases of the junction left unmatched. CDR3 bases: TGTGCCAGCAGCGTAGTAGGGACTAGCGGGACCAAAGGATACAATGAGCAGTTCTTC. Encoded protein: CASSVVGTSGTKGYNEQFF. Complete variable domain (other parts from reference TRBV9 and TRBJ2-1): DSGVTQTPKHLITATGQRVTLRCSPRSGDLSVYWYQQSLDQGLQFLIQYYNGEERAKGNILERFSAQQFPDLHSELNLSSLELGDSALYFCASSVVGTSGTKGYNEQFFGPGTRLTVL.

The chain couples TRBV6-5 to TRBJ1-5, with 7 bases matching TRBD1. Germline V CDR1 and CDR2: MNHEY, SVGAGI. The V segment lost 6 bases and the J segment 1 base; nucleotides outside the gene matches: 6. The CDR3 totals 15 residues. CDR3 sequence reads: CASSPQGGSNQPQHF. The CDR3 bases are TGTGCCAGCAGCCCGCAGGGGGGGAGCAATCAGCCCCAGCATTTT.

The CDR3 sequence is CATRGIPGLEQYF. CDR3 sequence (DNA): TGTGCCACCCGAGGAATCCCTGGGCTCGAGCAGTACTTC. The chain joins TRBV19 to TRBJ2-7; D is uncertain. Germline V gene data show CDR1 as LNHDA and CDR2 as SQIVND (reference sequence). The V end lost 10 bases, the J end lost 6 bases, and 19 bases lay between the germline ends. The CDR3 is 13 residues long.

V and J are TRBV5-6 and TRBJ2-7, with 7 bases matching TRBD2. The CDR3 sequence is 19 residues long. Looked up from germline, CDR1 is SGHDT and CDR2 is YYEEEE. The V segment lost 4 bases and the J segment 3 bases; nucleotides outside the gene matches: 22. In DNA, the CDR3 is TGTGCCAGCAGCCTTATCAGGGTTTCTCGTGGGAGGGAGAACTACGAGCAGTACTTC. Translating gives CASSLIRVSRGRENYEQYF.

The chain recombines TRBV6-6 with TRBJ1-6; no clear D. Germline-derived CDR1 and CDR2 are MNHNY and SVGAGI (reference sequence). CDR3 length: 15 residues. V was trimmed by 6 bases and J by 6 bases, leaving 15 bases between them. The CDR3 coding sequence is TGTGCCAGCAGCTCCCGGGAAACTGGTAATTCACCCCTCCACTTT. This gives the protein CASSSRETGNSPLHF.

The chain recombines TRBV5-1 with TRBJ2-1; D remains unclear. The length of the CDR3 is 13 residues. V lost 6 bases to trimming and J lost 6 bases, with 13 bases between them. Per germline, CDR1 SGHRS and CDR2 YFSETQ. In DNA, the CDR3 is TGCGCCAGCACACCGGTCCCGGGCAATGAGCAGTTCTTC. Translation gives CASTPVPGNEQFF.

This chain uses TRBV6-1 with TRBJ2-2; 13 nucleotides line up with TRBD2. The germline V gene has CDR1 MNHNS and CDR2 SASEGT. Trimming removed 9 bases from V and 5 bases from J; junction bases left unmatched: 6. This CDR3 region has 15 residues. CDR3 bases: TGTGCCAGTAGCGGACTAGCGGGAGTGACCGGGGAGCTGTTTTTT. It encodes CASSGLAGVTGELFF.

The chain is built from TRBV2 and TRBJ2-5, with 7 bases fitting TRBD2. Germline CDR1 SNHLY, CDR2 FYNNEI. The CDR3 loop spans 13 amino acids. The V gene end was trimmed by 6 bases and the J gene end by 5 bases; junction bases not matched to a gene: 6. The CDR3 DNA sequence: TGTGCCAGCAGAGGGTCAGCGGGGGAGACCCAGTACTTC. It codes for CASRGSAGETQYF.

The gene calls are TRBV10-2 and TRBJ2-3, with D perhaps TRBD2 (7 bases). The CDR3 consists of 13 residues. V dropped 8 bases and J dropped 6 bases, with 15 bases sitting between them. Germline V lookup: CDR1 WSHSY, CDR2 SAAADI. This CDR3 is CASGGGRRDTQYF. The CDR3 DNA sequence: TGCGCCAGCGGGGGGGGCCGGCGGGATACGCAGTATTTT.

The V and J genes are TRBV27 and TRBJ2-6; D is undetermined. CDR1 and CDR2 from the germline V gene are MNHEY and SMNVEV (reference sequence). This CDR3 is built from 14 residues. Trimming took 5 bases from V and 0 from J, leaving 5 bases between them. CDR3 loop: CASSDFSGANVLTF. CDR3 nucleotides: TGTGCCAGCAGTGACTTCTCTGGGGCCAACGTCCTGACTTTC.

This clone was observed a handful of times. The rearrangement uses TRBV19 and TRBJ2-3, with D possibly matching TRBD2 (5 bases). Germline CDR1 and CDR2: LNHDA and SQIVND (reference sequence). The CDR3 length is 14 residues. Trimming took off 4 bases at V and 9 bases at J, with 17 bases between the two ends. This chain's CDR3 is CASSTWELSATQYF. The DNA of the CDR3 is TGTGCCAGTAGTACCTGGGAGCTCTCTGCCACGCAGTATTTT.

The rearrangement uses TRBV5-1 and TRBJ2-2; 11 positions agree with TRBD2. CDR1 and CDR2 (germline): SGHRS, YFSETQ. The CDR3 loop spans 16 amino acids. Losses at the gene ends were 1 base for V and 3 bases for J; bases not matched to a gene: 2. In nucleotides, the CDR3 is TGCGCCAGCAGCTTGATACTAGCGGGGGACACCGGGGAGCTGTTTTTT. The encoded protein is CASSLILAGDTGELFF.

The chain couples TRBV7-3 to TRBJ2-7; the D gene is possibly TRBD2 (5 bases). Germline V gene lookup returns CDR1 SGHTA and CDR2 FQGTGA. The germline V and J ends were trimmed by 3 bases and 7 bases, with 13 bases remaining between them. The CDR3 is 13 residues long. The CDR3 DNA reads TGTGCCAGCAGCTTGGGAACCACGGGAGAGCAGTACTTC. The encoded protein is CASSLGTTGEQYF.

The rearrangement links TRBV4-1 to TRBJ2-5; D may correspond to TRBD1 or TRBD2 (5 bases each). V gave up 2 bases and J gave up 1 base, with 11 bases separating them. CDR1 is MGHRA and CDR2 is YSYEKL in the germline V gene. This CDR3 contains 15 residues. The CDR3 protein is CASSQLGTGQETQYF. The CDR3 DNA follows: TGCGCCAGCAGCCAACTGGGGACGGGCCAAGAGACCCAGTACTTC.

Here the CDR3 reads CASRLKPGPGCTEAFF. CDR3 nucleotide sequence: TGTGCAAGTCGCTTAAAACCGGGACCGGGGTGCACTGAAGCTTTCTTT. The V gene is TRBV12-2, the J gene TRBJ1-1. TRBV12-2 is assigned pseudogene status. CDR3 length equals 16 residues.

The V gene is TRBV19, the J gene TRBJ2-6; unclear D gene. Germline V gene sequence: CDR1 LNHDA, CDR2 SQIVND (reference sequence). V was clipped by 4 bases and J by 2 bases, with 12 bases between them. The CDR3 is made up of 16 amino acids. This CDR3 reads CASSTTGPPGANVLTF. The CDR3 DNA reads TGTGCCAGTAGTACGACGGGTCCCCCTGGGGCCAACGTCCTGACTTTC.

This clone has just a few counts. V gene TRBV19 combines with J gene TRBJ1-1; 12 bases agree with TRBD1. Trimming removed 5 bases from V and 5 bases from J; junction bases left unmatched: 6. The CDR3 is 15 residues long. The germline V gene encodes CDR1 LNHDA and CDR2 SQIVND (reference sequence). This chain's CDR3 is CASSARDRGPTEAFF. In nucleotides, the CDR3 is TGTGCCAGTAGTGCCCGGGACAGGGGGCCAACTGAAGCTTTCTTT. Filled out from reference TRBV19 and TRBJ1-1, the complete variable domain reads DGGITQSPKYLFRKEGQNVTLSCEQNLNHDAMYWYRQDPGQGLRLIYYSQIVNDFQKGDIAEGYSVSREKKESFPLTVTSAQKNPTAFYLCASSARDRGPTEAFFGQGTRLTVV.

The CDR3 region has the DNA TGTGCCAGCAGCCCGTCTAGCGGGAGGTGGGACAATGAGCAGTTCTTC. Its translation: CASSPSSGRWDNEQFF. The chain employs TRBV7-8 and TRBJ2-1; 11 bases match TRBD2. Germline CDR1 and CDR2: SGHVS and FQNEAQ. Trimming cost V 5 bases and J 5 bases; bases outside gene matches: 8. The CDR3 has 16 residues.